This T cell receptor (beta chain) was found in a study of siplizumab effects on memory and regulatory T cells. V lost 2 bases and J lost 4, with 14 bases in between. Germline V gene lookup returns CDR1 MNHNY and CDR2 SVGAGI (reference sequence). The CDR3 extends over 15 amino acids. Sequencing was performed with immunoSEQ multiplex PCR; in TCRdb, only in-frame clones are kept and a portion is missing. This table has tens of thousands of clones, 87% appearing once. The study's findings and limits: Proliferating Tregs' suppressive function in siplizumab cultures went unconfirmed.

A single count supports this clone. What it binds is unknown. V is TRBV6-6 and J is TRBJ1-2; tentative D call: TRBD1 (5 bases). Sequenced sample: Tregs sorted from blood. The receptor's source is a human donor in good health. DNA for the CDR3: TGTGCCAGCAGTTACAGTTCAGGGCCTGGCTATGGCTACACCTTC. This translates into CASSYSSGPGYGYTF.